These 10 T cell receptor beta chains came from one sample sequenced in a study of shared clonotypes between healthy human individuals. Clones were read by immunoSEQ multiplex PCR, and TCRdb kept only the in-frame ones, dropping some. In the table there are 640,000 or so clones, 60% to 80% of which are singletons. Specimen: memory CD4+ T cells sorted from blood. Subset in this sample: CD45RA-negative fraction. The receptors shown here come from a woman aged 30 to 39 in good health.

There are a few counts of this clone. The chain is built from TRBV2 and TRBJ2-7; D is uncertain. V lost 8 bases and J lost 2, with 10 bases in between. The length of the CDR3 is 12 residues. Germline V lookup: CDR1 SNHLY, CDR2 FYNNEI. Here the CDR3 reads CASGWGPYEQYF. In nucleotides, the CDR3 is TGTGCCAGCGGGTGGGGTCCCTACGAGCAGTACTTC.

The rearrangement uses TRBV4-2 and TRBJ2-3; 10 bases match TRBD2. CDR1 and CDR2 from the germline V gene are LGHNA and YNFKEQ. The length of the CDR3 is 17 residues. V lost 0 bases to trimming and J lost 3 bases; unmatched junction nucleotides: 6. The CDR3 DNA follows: TGTGCCAGCAGCCAAGAACGGGCTAGCGGGAGAACAGATACGCAGTATTTT. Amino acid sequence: CASSQERASGRTDTQYF.

Written as DNA, the CDR3 is TGTGCCAGCAGGCCGGCGGAGGACAGGGGGCAGCCCCAGCATTTT. Encoded protein: CASRPAEDRGQPQHF. The chain links TRBV27 to TRBJ1-5, with 10 bases aligning to TRBD1. Germline V lookup: CDR1 MNHEY, CDR2 SMNVEV (reference sequence). V gave up 6 bases and J gave up 7 bases; unmatched junction bases: 9. The CDR3 sequence is 15 residues long.

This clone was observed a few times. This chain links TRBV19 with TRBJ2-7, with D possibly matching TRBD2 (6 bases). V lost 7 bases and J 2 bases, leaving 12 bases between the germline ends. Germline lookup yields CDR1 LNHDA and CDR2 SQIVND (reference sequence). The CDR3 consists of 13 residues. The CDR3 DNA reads TGTGCCAGTACTGGGACTGGGACCTACGAGCAGTACTTC. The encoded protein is CASTGTGTYEQYF.

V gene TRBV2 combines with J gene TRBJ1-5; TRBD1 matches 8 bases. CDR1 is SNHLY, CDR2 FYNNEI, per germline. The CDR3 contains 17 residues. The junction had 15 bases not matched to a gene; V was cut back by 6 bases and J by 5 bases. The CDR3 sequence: CASRLDAADRGHQPQHF. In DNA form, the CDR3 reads TGTGCCAGCAGGTTGGACGCTGCAGACAGGGGCCATCAGCCCCAGCATTTT. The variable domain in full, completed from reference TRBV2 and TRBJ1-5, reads EPEVTQTPSHQVTQMGQEVILRCVPISNHLYFYWYRQILGQKVEFLVSFYNNEISEKSEIFDDQFSVERPDGSNFTLKIRSTKLEDSAMYFCASRLDAADRGHQPQHFGDGTRLSIL.

CDR3 sequence: CASSSRTRDYGYTF. Here the CDR3 DNA reads TGTGCCAGCAGCTCAAGAACCCGGGACTATGGCTACACCTTC. The chain links TRBV7-9 to TRBJ1-2, with D hard to call. The V gene's germline CDR1 is SEHNR and CDR2 FQNEAQ (reference sequence). The CDR3 spans 14 residues. Trimming took off 4 bases at V and 3 bases at J, with 12 bases between the two ends.

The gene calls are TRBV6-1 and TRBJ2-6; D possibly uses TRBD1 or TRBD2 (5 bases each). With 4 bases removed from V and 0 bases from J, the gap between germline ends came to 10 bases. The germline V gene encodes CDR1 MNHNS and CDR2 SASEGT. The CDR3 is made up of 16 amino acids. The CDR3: CASSGSGTSGANVLTF. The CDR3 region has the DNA TGTGCCAGCAGTGGCAGTGGGACCTCTGGGGCCAACGTCCTGACTTTC.

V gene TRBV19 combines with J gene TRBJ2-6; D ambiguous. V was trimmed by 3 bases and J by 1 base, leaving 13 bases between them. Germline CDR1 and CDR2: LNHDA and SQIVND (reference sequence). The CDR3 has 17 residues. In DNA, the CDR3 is TGTGCCAGTAGTATGTTTGCGTCGGCGTCTGGGGCCAACGTCCTGACTTTC. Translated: CASSMFASASGANVLTF.

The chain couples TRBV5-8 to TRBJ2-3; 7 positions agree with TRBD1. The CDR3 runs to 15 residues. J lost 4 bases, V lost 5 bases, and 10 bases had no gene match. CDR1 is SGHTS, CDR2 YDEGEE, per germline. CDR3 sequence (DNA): TGTGCCAGCAGGCGACAGGGCGAGGGCTCAGATACGCAGTATTTT. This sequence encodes CASRRQGEGSDTQYF.

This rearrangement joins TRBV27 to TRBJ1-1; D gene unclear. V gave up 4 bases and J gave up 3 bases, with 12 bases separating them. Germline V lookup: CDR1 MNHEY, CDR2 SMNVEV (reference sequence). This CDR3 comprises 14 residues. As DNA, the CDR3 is TGTGCCAGCAGTTGGGGTTCGGGTTACACTGAAGCTTTCTTT. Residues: CASSWGSGYTEAFF.